The table lists the clone carrying this TCR beta chain with a count of one. Its target is not known. This sample was taken from a study of shared clonotypes between healthy human individuals. The CDR3 has 14 amino acids. V gave up 5 bases and J gave up 4 bases, with 12 bases separating them. Germline assignment: CDR1 MDHEN and CDR2 SYDVKM. Study-level points and caveats: When compared with the clonotypes that were shared by all four sorted-subset donors, the non-shared clonotypes turned out to have lower generation probabilities.

Each donor was a Caucasian adult residing in Nashville, Tennessee. Researchers ran the assay at a deep level. Source study methods: Junction-only immunoSEQ data arrived without quality scores, meaning filtering differed. Assay: immunoSEQ multiplex PCR; the TCRdb copy retains only in-frame clones and omits some. That table gives V, J and clone size, and the DNA gave D and trimming. The table includes over 850,000 clones, roughly 74% detected once. The V gene is TRBV28, the J gene TRBJ1-5; TRBD1 might be the D (5 bases). What was sequenced was memory CD4+ T cells from PBMCs. The sample's subset: CD45RA-negative fraction. This TCR came from a man in his late teens or twenties in good health. Some clones in this sample may be carry-over from other donors' samples. In DNA form, the CDR3 reads TGTGCCAGCAGTCCGGCGGACACGAATCAGCCCCAGCATTTT. Protein sequence: CASSPADTNQPQHF.